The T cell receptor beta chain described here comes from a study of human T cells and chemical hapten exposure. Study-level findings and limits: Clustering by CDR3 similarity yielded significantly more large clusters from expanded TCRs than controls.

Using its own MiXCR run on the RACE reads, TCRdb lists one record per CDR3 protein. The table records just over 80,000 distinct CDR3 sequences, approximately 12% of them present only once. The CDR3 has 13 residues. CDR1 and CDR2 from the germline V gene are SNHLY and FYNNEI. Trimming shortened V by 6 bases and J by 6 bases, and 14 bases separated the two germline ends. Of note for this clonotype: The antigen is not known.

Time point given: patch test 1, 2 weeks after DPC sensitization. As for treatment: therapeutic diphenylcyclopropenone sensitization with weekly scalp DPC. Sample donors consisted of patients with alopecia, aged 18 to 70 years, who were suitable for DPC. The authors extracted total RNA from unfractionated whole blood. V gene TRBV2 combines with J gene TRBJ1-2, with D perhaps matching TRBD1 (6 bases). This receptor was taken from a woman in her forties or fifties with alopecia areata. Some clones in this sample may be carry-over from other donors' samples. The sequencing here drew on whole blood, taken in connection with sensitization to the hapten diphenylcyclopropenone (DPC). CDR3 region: CASSLRTANGYTF. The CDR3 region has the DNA TGTGCCAGCAGCTTAAGGACAGCCAATGGCTACACCTTC.